This TCR beta chain was sequenced for a study of T cells after yellow fever vaccination (dated by TCRdb to about 2019). Notes on the research overall: The SMART-Seq v4 Ultra Low Input RNA kit was used to prepare libraries from fractions with low cell numbers. Two healthy male donors made up the cohort, one aged 18 to 30 years and the other aged 30 to 40 years. To follow T-cell clones before and after primary and booster YFV17D yellow fever vaccination, bulk TCR alpha and beta repertoires were sequenced over time. Bulk PBMC replicates and cell subsets were isolated from blood drawn at multiple timepoints before and after both primary and secondary immunization. Study-wide conclusions, independent of this receptor: A small fraction of clonotypes appeared in both the CD4 and CD8 compartments, likely as a result of convergent recombination. The secondary T-cell response was found to be weaker but faster than the primary response, with a peak reached on day 5 rather than on day 15. Most clones expanded after primary vaccination were re-detected after the booster (almost 97% of CD4 and around 88% of CD8), suggesting broad memory maintenance. The study included only two donors, which limits how far the findings can be generalized. FACS-sorted repertoires could contain abundant contaminating clonotypes from the bulk population, so computational filtering was required.

This sample's treatment or condition label indicates: live attenuated yellow fever vaccine strain. Two biological replicates of bulk PBMCs were collected at each blood-draw timepoint. A standard Ficoll-Paque protocol was used to isolate PBMCs from peripheral blood. TriZol was used to extract RNA from bulk PBMCs, from CD4 and CD8 fractions, and from dextramer-positive and dextramer-negative fractions. TCR cDNA was made using 5'RACE template switching, a step that added a universal primer site and unique molecular identifiers. cDNA synthesis was primed from both the TCR alpha and TCR beta constant segments. Two PCR steps were used to amplify libraries, with sample barcodes and sequencing adapters being added in the second step. Sequencing of the libraries was done on either Illumina HiSeq 2500 (2x100 bp) or NovaSeq (2x150 bp). The authors' analysis ran thus. MIGEC handled demultiplexing of reads and collapsing into UMI consensus sequences, while MiXCR performed V(D)J alignment. Using edgeR on replicate PBMC samples, clonotypes were called vaccine-responding if FDR was below 0.01 and the log2 fold change was above 5 up to day 15. Bulk clonotypes were assigned CD4 or CD8 identity according to which sequenced CD4 or CD8 repertoire held them at higher abundance. Starting from the raw public reads, TCRdb applied fastp trimming at Q25, assembled clones with MiXCR and retained in-frame beta chains. Duplicate CDR3 protein sequences are folded into a single record with the most common DNA and genes. The V and J calls were not made by the authors but by TCRdb's processing. A total of hundreds of thousands of distinct CDR3 sequences appear in this sample, less than 20% of them only once. Together, the top ten hold around a sixth of the sample.

This clonotype was counted many times. This clone's antigen is unknown. Base-call qualities are not available, and no considerably larger clone is one nucleotide away. CDR1 and CDR2, looked up from the germline V gene, are SGHDT and YYEEEE. V has 2 bases trimmed and J has 1 base trimmed; junction bases matching no gene number 2. Including cysteine and phenylalanine, the CDR3 has 14 amino acids. Of the read, only the CDR3 DNA is kept; its 42 bases are in frame from base 1. The sample in question was PBMCs, obtained 5 days after the first yellow fever vaccination. The sequence links TRBV5-6 to TRBJ2-5; a stretch of 7 junction bases matches TRBD1. This receptor was taken from a man aged 18 to 29 who received the YFV17D yellow fever vaccine. The nucleotides are TGTGCCAGCAGCTTTGGGACAGCCCAAGAGACCCAGTACTTC. Its protein is CASSFGTAQETQYF. Outside the CDR3, residues come from the reference TRBV5-6 and TRBJ2-5 proteins, so the full variable domain is: DAGVTQSPTHLIKTRGQQVTLRCSPKSGHDTVSWYQQALGQGPQFIFQYYEEEERQRGNFPDRFSGHQFPNYSSELNVNALLLGDSALYLCASSFGTAQETQYFGPGTRLLVL.